This TCR beta chain was profiled in a study of early stage breast cancer tumors listed by TCRdb under 2017. Context from the whole study: Of the approximately 15 invasive breast tumors, about a dozen were found to be estrogen receptor-positive, progesterone receptor-positive and HER2-negative. About 70% of the 12 ER+/PR+/HER2- tumors were invasive ductal carcinomas, while the other four were invasive lobular carcinomas. The average read coverage per sample was roughly 9.6-fold. Across all samples, over 2,000,000 templates representing 1,097,674 unique clonotypes were detected.

On the study overall, not on this receptor specifically: Tumors showed about 2.4-fold higher T cell density and higher clonality than adjacent normal breast tissue. Greater similarity was observed between blood and normal breast repertoires than between blood and tumor repertoires, and tumor was distinguished from normal in about 85% of the 16 patients when each tissue was compared with blood. The small cohort size prevented analysis by tumor subtype. Enriched TCRB sequences shared across patients were mostly commonly generated sequences, unlikely to play an important role in the tumor microenvironment. Bulk genomic DNA sequencing of unsorted cells missed chain pairing and functional markers such as CD4, CD8 and FOXP3.

A word on this clone: Its antigen target is currently unknown. Per-base quality was not reported, and no clone a single base away is much larger than it.

The study profiled bulk TCR beta-chain repertoires in matched peripheral blood, tumor and adjacent normal breast tissue taken from some 17 patients with early-stage breast cancer. Before surgery, about 4.5-10 mL of whole blood was collected into EDTA tubes and then processed within 2 hours. Peripheral blood mononuclear cells were isolated by Ficoll-Paque centrifugation in SepMate-50 tubes. For storage in liquid nitrogen, PBMCs were cryopreserved as aliquots of 2 to 4 million cells in around 90% FBS with about 10% DMSO. The Qiagen AllPrep DNA/RNA Mini kit was used to extract genomic DNA. Each sample was amplified in two independent genomic DNA replicates, using approximately 0.5 ug for blood and approximately 1.6 ug for tumor or normal breast. Following the manufacturer's instructions, the ImmunoSeq Intro kit was used to carry out TCRB sequencing on genomic DNA. For absolute quantification, the roughly 30-cycle multiplex PCR included proprietary primers along with spike-in control sequences. Single-end 150-bp reads were used to sequence an 87-bp fragment covering the CDR3 and the flanking V and J genes. Each lane of an Illumina MiSeq using version 3.0 chemistry carried seven multiplexed samples, with two replicates per sample. The study's own analysis went as follows. Raw data were processed by the vendor's proprietary pipeline, with both replicates merged into one result per sample. Productive rearrangements sharing the V-gene family, CDR3 amino acid sequence and J-gene segment were defined as clonotypes. To compute clonality, the normalized Shannon entropy (Pielou evenness) of TCRB abundances was subtracted from 1. T cell density was estimated by dividing total templates by the number of input cells inferred from the DNA input amount. Total repertoire diversity and clonality were estimated with Recon using default parameters. Tumor-enriched clonotypes were defined as having over 0.1% abundance in tumor and at least 32-fold higher abundance than in normal breast. This is the immuneACCESS table as TCRdb keeps it, with only in-frame sequences that have V and J called. A part of the clones is gone; compared with another copy, unresolved V genes explain less than half, and the rest is unexplained. That table furnishes V, J and clone size, whereas the DNA furnished D and trimming. The sample yields approximately 70,000 clones; 65% to 85% were counted once. The ten biggest clones cover 4% to 5% of the sample.

Sequencing was carried out using blood. The clonotype comes from a person aged 40-50 years with breast cancer.

The bases read TGTGCCAGCAGCCTCCGGGACAGGGGTCGCAATCAGCCCCAGCATTTT. Its protein reads: CASSLRDRGRNQPQHF. This chain is built from TRBV7-8 and TRBJ1-5, with 10 bases in between that match TRBD1. For CDR1 and CDR2, the germline V gene lists SGHVS and FQNEAQ. Trimming takes 5 bases off V and 2 bases off J; junction bases not matched to a gene: 6. The CDR3 measures 16 amino acids from cysteine to phenylalanine. Of the read, only the CDR3 DNA is kept; its 48 bases are in frame from base 1.